This T cell receptor beta chain was identified in a study of beta chain features in type 1 diabetes. Cell sorting via CD45RO/CCR7/CD25/CD127/CD95/CD27 was performed to obtain CD4+ naive, central memory, regulatory and stem cell-like memory cells. Concerning this clone: Its target is unknown.

Reverse transcription of all isolated RNA meant that expressed TCRB transcripts were sequenced. The data were produced by immunoSEQ multiplex PCR, yet TCRdb's version contains in-frame clones alone and is incomplete. The table includes about 650,000 clones, 12% detected once. Regarding the study as a whole: Shortening that was moderate but significant affected the TCRB CDR3s of Type 1 diabetes patients in all four CD4+ subsets.

The clonotype was recovered from a man aged 30-40 years with type 1 diabetes. Sequenced material: naive CD4+ T cells from blood.

The CDR3 loop is CASNLGFPGELFF. DNA for the CDR3: TGCGCCAGCAATCTGGGATTCCCCGGGGAGCTGTTTTTT. The genes are TRBV5-1 and TRBJ2-2, with D unresolved. V was shortened by 6 bases and J by 6 bases, with 12 bases between the two germline ends. Germline lookup yields CDR1 SGHRS and CDR2 YFSETQ. The CDR3 runs to 13 residues.